This T cell receptor (beta chain) stems from a study of cytomegalovirus exposure and HLA in healthy donors. Every donor was a healthy person donating bone marrow. PCR was performed using 60 Vbeta and 13 Jbeta primers. Original data processing: Later analysis identified 80 million to 90 million unique TCR beta chains, some 10 million shared. The assay was immunoSEQ multiplex PCR, and TCRdb's table has in-frame clones only and misses some. The DNA gave D and trimming, while V, J and clone size come from that table. Found here are some 120,000 clones, more than 75% of them singletons; the top ten hold around 1.8%. To note about this clone: What it recognizes is unknown.

V dropped 5 bases and J dropped 5 bases, with 16 bases sitting between them. CDR3 size: 15 residues. CDR1 is SEHNR, CDR2 FQNEAQ, per germline (reference sequence). Study-level points and caveats: Among CMV-associated TCR beta chains, most appeared HLA-restricted in a later analysis.

The V call is TRBV7-9, the J call TRBJ2-1, with D maybe TRBD2 (6 bases). The TCR comes from a man between 18 and 35 years old in good health and CMV-seronegative. Sequencing was performed on PBMCs. The CDR3 here is CASSRDGGRDNEQFF. The CDR3 bases are TGTGCCAGCAGCAGGGACGGGGGAAGGGACAATGAGCAGTTCTTC.